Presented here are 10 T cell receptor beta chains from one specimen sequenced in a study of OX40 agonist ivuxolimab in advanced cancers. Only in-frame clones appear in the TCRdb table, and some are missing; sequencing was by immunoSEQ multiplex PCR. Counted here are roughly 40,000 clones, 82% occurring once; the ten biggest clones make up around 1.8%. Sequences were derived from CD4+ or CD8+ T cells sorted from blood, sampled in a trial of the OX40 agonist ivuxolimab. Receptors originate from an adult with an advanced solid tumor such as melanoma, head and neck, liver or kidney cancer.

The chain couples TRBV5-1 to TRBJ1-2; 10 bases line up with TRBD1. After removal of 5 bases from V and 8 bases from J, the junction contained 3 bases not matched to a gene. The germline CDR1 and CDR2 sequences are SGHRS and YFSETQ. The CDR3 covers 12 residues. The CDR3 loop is CASRPTGGGYTF. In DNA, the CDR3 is TGCGCCAGCAGACCGACAGGGGGCGGCTACACCTTC.

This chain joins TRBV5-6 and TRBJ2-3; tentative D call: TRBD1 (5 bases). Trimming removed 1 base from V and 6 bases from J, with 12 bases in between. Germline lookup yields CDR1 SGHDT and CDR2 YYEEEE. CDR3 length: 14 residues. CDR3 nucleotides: TGTGCCAGCAGCTTGTTTCCAGGGCGGGATACGCAGTATTTT. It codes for CASSLFPGRDTQYF.

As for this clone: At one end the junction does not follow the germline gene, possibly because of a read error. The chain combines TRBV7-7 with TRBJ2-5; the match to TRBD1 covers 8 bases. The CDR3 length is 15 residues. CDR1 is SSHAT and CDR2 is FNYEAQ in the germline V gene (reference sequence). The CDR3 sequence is CASSLGTRGPETQYF. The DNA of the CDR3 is TGTGCTAGCAGCTTAGGAACCAGGGGGCCAGAGACCCAGTACTTC.

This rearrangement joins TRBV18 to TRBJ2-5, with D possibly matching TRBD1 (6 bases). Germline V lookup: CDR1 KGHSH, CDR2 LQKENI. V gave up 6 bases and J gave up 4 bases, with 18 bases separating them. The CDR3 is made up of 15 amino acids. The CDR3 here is CASSTSPGAGETQYF. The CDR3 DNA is TGTGCCAGCTCCACCAGCCCAGGGGCAGGAGAGACCCAGTACTTC.

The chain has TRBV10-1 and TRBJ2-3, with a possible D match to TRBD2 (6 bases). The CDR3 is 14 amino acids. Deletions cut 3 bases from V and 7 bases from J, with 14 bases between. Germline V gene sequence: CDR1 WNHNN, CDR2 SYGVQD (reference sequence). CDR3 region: CASSDAGPTNTQYF. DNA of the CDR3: TGCGCCAGCAGTGATGCGGGGCCCACGAATACGCAGTATTTT.

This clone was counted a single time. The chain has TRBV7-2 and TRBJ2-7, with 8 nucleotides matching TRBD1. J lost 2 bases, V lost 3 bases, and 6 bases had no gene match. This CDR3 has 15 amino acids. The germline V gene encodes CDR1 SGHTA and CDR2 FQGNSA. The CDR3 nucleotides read TGTGCCAGCAGCTTCCAACAGGGGGTTGCCTACGAGCAGTACTTC. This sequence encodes CASSFQQGVAYEQYF.

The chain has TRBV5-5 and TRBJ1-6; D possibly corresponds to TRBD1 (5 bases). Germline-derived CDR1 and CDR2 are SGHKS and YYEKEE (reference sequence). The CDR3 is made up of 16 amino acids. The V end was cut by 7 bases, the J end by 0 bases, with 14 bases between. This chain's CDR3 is CASSGTLSSYNSPLHF. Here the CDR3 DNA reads TGTGCCAGCTCCGGGACTCTCAGCTCCTATAATTCACCCCTCCACTTT.

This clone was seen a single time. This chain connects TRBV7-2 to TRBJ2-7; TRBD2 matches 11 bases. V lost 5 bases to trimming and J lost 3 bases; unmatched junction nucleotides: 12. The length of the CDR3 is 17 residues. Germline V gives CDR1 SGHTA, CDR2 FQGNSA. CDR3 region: CASSVKASGGPGYEQYF. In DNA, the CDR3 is TGTGCCAGCAGCGTAAAGGCTAGCGGGGGGCCTGGCTACGAGCAGTACTTC.

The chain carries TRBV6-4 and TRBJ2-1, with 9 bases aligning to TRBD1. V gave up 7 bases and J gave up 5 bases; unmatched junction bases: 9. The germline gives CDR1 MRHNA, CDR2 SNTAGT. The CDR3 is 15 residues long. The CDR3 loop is CASTKEQGANNEQFF. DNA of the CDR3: TGTGCCAGCACTAAAGAACAGGGGGCAAACAATGAGCAGTTCTTC.

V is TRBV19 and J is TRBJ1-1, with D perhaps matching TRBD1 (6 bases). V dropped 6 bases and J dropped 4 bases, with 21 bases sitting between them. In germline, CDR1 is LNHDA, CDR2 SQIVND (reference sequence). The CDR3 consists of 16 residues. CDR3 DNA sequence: TGTGCCAGTAGCCCCTTCACAGGGCCTCGCGGCACTGAAGCTTTCTTT. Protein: CASSPFTGPRGTEAFF.